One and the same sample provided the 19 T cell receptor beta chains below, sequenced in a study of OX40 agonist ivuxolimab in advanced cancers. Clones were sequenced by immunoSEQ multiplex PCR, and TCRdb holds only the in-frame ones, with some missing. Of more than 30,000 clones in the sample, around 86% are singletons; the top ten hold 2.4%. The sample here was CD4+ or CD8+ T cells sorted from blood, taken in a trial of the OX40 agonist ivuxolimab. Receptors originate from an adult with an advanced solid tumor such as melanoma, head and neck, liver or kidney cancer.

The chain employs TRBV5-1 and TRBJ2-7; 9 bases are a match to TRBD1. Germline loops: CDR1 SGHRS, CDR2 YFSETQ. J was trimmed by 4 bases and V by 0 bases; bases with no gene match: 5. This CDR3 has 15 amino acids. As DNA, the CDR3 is TGCGCCAGCAGCTTGGTTTCCGGGACAGGGTACGAGCAGTACTTC. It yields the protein CASSLVSGTGYEQYF.

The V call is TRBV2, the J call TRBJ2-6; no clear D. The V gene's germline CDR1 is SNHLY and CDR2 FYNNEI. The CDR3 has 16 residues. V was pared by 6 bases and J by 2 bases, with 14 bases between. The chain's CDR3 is CASSAGQRTGANVLTF. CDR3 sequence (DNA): TGTGCCAGCAGCGCCGGCCAAAGGACTGGGGCCAACGTCCTGACTTTC.

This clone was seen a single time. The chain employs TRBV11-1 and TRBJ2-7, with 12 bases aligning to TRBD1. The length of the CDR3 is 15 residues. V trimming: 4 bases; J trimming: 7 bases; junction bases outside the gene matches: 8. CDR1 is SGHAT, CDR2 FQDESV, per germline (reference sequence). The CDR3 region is CASSSPGQGAREQYF. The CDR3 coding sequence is TGTGCCAGCAGCTCTCCGGGACAGGGGGCGCGGGAGCAGTACTTC.

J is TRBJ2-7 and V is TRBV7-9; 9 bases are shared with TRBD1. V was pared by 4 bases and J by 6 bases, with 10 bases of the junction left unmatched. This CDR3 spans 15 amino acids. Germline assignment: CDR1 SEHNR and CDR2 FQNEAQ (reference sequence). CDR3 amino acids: CASSSRPGQGAEQYF. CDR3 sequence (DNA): TGTGCCAGCAGCTCGCGGCCGGGACAGGGAGCCGAGCAGTACTTC. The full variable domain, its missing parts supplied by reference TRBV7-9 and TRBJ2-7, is DTGVSQNPRHKITKRGQNVTFRCDPISEHNRLYWYRQTLGQGPEFLTYFQNEAQLEKSRLLSDRFSAERPKGSFSTLEIQRTEQGDSAMYLCASSSRPGQGAEQYFGPGTRLTVT.

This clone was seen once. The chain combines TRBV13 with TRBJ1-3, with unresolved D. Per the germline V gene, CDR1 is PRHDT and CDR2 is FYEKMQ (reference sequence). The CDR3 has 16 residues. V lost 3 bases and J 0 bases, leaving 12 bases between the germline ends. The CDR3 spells CASSFSSRGSGNTIYF. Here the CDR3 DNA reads TGTGCCAGCAGCTTTTCATCCCGTGGCTCTGGAAACACCATATATTTT.

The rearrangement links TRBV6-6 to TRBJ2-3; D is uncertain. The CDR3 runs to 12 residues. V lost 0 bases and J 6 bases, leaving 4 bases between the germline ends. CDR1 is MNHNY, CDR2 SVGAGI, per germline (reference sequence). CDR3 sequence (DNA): TGTGCCAGCAGTTACTCGGGTGATACGCAGTATTTT. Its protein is CASSYSGDTQYF.

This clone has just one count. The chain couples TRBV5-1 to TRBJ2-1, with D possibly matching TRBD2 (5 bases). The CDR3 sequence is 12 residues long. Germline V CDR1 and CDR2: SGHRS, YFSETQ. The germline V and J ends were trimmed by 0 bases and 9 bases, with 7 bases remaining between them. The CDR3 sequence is CASSLGLSEQFF. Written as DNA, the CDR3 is TGCGCCAGCAGCTTGGGACTAAGTGAGCAGTTCTTC.

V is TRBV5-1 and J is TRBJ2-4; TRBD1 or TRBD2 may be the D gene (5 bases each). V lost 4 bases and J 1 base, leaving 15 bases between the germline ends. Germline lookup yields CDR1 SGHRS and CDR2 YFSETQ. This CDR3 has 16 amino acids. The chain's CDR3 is CASSPRPRGAKNIQYF. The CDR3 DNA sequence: TGCGCCAGCAGCCCGAGACCCCGGGGCGCCAAAAACATTCAGTACTTC.

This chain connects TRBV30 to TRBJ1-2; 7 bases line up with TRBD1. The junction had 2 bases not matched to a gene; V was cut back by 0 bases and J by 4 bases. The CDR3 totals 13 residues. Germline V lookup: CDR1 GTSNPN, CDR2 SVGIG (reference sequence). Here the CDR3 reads CAWSVQGSYGYTF. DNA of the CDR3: TGTGCCTGGAGTGTACAGGGGAGCTATGGCTACACCTTC.

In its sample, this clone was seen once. In DNA form, the CDR3 reads TGTGCCAGCAGTTATTCCCCCGCGGGCTTTGGCTACACCTTC. Amino acid sequence: CASSYSPAGFGYTF. The chain combines TRBV6-5 with TRBJ1-2, with unresolved D. The CDR3 extends over 14 amino acids. Trimming stripped 3 bases from V and 7 bases from J, with 15 bases between. Germline CDR1 is MNHEY and CDR2 is SVGAGI.

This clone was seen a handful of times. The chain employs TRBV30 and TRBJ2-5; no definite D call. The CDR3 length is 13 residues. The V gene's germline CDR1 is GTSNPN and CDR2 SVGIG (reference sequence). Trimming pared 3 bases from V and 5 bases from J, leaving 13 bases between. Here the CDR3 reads CAWRRLVGETQYF. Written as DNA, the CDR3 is TGTGCCTGGAGGAGGCTCGTTGGGGAGACCCAGTACTTC.

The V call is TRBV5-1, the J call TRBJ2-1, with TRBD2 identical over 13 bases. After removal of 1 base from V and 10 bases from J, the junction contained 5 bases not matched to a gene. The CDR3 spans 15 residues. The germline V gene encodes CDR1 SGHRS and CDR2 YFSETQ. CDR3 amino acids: CASSLKTSGGLEQFF. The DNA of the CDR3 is TGCGCCAGCAGCTTGAAGACTAGCGGGGGGCTAGAGCAGTTCTTC.

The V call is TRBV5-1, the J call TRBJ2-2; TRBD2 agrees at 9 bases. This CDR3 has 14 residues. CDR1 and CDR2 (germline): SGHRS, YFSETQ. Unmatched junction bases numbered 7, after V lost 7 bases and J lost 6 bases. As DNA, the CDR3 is TGCGCCAGCGGCGGGGGGGGCGTCTCCGGGGAGCTGTTTTTT. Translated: CASGGGGVSGELFF.

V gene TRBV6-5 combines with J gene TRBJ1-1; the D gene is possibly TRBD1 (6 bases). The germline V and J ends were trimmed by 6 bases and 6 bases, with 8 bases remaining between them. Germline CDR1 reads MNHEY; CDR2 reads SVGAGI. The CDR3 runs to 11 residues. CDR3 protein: CASSRTAEAFF. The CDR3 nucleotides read TGTGCCAGCAGCCGGACAGCTGAAGCTTTCTTT.

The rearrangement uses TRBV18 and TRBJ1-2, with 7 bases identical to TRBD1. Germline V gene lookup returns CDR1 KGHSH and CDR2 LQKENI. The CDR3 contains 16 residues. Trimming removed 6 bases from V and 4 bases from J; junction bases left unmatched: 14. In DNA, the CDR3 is TGTGCCAGCTCCCAGAGGGGGCCATTGGAGCCCTATGGCTACACCTTC. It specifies CASSQRGPLEPYGYTF.

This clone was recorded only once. The CDR3 is CASSWDRDVRGYTF. CDR3 nucleotides: TGTGCCAGCAGTTGGGACAGGGATGTACGTGGCTACACCTTC. The chain employs TRBV6-5 and TRBJ1-2, with TRBD1 matching 9 bases. The CDR3 has 14 residues. J lost 7 bases, V lost 4 bases, and 7 bases had no gene match. Germline loops: CDR1 MNHEY, CDR2 SVGAGI.

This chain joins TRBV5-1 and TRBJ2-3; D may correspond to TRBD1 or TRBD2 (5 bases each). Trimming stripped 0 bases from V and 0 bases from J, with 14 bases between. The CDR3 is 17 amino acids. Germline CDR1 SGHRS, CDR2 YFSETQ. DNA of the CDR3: TGCGCCAGCAGCTTGGTAGGGTTCGGGGCTAGCACAGATACGCAGTATTTT. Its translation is CASSLVGFGASTDTQYF.

The CDR3 DNA reads as TGCGCCAGTGCTAGCGGGGGGGGCGATACGCAGTATTTT. It yields the protein CASASGGGDTQYF. The chain has TRBV5-1 and TRBJ2-3; 12 nucleotides line up with TRBD2. V gave up 8 bases and J gave up 6 bases; unmatched junction bases: 4. Per germline, CDR1 SGHRS and CDR2 YFSETQ. CDR3 length equals 13 residues.

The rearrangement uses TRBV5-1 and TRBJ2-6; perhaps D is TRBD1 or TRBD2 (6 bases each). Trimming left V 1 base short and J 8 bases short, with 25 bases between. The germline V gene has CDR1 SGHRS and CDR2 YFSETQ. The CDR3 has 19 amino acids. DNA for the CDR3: TGCGCCAGCAGCTTGTTCCCGGAGGGGGGAATGAAAAGGTCCAACGTCCTGACTTTC. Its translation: CASSLFPEGGMKRSNVLTF.